This T cell receptor (beta chain) was sequenced during a study of monozygotic twins with inflammatory bowel disease. Of note for this clonotype: Its antigen is not identified.

It was around 3.5 ug of total RNA that each TCR library used. No DNA is given; TCRdb re-called the 5' RACE reads and lists each CDR3 protein once. This sample contains 150,000 to 200,000 distinct CDR3 sequences. Isolation of total RNA was performed on whole blood, with no prior T cell sorting. General study findings and limits: No discrimination was achieved between different T cell subtypes.

Specimen: blood. This receptor was obtained from a human donor with ulcerative colitis or Crohn's disease, or a healthy co-twin of an affected twin (not recorded which).

CDR3 sequence reads: CASSRLGGNYGYTF. This sequence joins TRBV25-1 and TRBJ1-2. This CDR3 comprises 14 residues. CDR1 is MGHDK, CDR2 SYGVNS, per germline.